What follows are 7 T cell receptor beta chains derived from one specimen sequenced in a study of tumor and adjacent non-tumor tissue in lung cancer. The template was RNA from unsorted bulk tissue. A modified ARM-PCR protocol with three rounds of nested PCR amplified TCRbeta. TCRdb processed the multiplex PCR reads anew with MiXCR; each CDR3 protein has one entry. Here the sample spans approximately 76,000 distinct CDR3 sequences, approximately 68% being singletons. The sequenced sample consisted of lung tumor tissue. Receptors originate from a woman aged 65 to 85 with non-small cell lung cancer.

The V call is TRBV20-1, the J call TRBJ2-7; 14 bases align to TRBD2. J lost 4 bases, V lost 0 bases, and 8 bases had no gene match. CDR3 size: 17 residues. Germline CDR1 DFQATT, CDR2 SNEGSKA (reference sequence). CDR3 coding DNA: TGCAGTGCTAGAGATAGGGGGACTAGCGGGAGAGGATACGAGCAGTACTTC. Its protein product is CSARDRGTSGRGYEQYF.

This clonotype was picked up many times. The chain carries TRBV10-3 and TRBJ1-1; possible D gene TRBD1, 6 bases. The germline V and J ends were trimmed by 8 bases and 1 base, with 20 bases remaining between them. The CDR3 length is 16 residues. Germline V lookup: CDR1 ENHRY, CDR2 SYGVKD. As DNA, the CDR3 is TGTGCCATCTCAACGGTAAGGGGGTCCCAGAACACTGAAGCTTTCTTT. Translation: CAISTVRGSQNTEAFF.

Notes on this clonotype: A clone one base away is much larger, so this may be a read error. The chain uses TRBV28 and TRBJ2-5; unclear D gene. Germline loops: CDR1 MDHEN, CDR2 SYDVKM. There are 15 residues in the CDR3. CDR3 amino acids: CTSSLILANQETQYF. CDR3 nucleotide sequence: TGTACCAGCAGTTTAATCCTGGCGAACCAAGAGACCCAGTACTTC.

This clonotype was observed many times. The CDR3, as DNA: TGTGCCATCAGTGAGGAAGGCGGGGAGCTGTTTTTT. It yields the protein CAISEEGGELFF. The rearrangement uses TRBV10-3 and TRBJ2-2; no clear D. This CDR3 is built from 12 residues. Per the germline V gene, CDR1 is ENHRY and CDR2 is SYGVKD. The germline V and J ends were trimmed by 2 bases and 7 bases, with 5 bases remaining between them.

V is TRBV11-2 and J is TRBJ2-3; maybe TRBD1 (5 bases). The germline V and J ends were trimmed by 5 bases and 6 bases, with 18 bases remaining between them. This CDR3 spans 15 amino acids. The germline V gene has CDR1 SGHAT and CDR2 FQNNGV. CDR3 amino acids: CASSTPGNVGDTQYF. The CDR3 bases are TGTGCCAGCAGCACCCCAGGGAATGTGGGCGATACGCAGTATTTT. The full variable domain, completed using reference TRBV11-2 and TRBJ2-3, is EAGVAQSPRYKIIEKRQSVAFWCNPISGHATLYWYQQILGQGPKLLIQFQNNGVVDDSQLPKDRFSAERLKGVDSTLKIQPAKLEDSAVYLCASSTPGNVGDTQYFGPGTRLTVL.

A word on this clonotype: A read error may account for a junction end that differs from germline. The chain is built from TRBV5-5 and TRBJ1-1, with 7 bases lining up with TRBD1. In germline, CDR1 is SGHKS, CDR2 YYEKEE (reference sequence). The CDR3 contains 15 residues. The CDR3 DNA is TGTGCCAGCATCTTGGATCCAGGGGGGTACATTGAAGCTTTCTTT. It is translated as CASILDPGGYIEAFF.

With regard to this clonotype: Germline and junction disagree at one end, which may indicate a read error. The CDR3, as DNA: TGCAGCGTGAAACAGGGTAGAGGGCACAATAAGCAATTCTTC. Amino acid sequence: CSVKQGRGHNKQFF. J is TRBJ2-1 and V is TRBV29-1, with D perhaps TRBD1 (6 bases). This CDR3 comprises 14 residues. Germline loops: CDR1 SQVTM, CDR2 ANQGSEA.